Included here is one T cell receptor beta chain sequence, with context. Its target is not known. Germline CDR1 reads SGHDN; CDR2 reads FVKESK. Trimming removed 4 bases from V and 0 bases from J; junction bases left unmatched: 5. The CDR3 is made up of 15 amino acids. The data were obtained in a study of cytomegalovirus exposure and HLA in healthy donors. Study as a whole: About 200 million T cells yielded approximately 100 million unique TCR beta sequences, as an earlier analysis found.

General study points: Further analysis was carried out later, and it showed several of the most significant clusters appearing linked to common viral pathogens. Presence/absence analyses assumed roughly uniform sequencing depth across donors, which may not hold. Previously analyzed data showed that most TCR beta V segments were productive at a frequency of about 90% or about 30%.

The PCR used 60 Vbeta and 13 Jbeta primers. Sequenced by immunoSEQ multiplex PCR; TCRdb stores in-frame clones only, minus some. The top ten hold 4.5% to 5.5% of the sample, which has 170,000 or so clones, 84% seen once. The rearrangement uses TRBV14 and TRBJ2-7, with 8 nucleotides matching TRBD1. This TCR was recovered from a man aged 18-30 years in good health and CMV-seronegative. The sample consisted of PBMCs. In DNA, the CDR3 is TGTGCCAGCAGCCGGTGGACAGGGAACTCCTACGAGCAGTACTTC. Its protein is CASSRWTGNSYEQYF.